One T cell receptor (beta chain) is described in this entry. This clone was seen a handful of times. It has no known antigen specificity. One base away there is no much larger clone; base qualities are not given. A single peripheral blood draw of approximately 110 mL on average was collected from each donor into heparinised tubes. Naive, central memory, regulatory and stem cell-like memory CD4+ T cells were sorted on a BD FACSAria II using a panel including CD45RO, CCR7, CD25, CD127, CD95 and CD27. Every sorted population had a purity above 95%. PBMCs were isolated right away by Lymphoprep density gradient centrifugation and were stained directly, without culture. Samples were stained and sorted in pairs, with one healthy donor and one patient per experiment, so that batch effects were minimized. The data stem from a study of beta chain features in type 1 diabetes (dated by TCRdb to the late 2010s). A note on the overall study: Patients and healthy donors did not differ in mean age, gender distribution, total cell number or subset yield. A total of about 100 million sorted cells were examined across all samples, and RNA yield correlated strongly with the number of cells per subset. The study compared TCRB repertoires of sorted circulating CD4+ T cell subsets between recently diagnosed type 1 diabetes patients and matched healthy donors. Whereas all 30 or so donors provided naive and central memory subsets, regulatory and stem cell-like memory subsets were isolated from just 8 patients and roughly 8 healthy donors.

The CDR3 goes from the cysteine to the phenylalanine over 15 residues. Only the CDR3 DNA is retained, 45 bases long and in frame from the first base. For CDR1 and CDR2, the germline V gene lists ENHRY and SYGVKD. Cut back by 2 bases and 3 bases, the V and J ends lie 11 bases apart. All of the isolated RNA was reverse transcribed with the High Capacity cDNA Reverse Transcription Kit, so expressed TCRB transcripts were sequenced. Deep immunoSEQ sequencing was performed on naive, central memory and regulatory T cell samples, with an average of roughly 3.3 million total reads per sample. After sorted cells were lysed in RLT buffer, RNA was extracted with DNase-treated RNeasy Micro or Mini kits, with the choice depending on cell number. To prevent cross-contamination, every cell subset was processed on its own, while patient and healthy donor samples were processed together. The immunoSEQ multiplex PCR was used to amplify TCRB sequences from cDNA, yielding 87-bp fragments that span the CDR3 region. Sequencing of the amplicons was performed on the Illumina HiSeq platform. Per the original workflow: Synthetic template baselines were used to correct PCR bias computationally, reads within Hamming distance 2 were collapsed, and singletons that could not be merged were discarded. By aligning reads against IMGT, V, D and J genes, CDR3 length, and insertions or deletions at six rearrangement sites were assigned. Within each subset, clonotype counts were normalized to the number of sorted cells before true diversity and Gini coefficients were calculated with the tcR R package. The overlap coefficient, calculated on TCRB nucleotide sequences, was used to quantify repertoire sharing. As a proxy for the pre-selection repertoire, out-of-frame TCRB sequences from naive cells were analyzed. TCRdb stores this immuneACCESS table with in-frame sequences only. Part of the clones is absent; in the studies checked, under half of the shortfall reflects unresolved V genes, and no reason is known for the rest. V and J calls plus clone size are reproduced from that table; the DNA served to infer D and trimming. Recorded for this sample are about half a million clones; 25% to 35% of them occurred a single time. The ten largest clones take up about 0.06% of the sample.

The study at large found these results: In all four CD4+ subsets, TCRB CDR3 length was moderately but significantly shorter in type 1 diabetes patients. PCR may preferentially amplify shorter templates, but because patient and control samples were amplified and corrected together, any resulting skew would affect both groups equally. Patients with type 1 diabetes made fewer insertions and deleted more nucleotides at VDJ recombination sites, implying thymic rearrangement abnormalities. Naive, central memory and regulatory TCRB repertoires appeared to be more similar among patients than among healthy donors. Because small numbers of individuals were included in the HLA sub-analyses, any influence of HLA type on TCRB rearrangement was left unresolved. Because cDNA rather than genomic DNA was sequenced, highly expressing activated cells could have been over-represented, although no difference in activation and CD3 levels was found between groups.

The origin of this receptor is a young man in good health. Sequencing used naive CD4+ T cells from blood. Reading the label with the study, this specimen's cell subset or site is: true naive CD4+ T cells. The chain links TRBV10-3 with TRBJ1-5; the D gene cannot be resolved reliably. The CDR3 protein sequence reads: CAISEGPSINQPQHF. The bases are TGTGCCATCAGTGAGGGACCGAGTATCAATCAGCCCCAGCATTTT.